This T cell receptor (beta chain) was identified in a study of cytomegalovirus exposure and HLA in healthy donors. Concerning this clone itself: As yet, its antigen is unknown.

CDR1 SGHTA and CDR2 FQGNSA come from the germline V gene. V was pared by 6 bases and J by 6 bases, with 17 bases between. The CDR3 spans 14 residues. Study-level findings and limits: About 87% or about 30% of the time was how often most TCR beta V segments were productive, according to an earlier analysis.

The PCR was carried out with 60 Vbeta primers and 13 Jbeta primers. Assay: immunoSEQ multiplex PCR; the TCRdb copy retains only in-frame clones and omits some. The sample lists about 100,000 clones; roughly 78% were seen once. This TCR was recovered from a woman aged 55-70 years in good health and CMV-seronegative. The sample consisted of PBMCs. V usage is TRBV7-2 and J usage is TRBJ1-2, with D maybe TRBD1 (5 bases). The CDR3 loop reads CASRLGATVHGYTF. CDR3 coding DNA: TGTGCCAGCAGACTTGGTGCGACAGTACATGGCTACACCTTC.